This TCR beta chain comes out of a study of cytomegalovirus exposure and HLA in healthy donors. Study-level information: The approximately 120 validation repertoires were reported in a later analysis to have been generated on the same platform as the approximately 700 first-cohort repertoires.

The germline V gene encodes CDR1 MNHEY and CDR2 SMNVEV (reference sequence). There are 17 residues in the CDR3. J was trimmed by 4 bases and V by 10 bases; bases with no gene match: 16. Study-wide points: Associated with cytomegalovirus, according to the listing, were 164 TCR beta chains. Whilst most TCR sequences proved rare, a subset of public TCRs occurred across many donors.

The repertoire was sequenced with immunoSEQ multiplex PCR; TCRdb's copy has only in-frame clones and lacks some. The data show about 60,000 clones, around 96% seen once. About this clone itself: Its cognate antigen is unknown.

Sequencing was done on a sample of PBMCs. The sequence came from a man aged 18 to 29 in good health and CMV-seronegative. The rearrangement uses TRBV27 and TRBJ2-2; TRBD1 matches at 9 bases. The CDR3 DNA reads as TGTGCCATCGGGAATACAGGGGGCGTTTTAGGCACCGGGGAGCTGTTTTTT. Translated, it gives CAIGNTGGVLGTGELFF.